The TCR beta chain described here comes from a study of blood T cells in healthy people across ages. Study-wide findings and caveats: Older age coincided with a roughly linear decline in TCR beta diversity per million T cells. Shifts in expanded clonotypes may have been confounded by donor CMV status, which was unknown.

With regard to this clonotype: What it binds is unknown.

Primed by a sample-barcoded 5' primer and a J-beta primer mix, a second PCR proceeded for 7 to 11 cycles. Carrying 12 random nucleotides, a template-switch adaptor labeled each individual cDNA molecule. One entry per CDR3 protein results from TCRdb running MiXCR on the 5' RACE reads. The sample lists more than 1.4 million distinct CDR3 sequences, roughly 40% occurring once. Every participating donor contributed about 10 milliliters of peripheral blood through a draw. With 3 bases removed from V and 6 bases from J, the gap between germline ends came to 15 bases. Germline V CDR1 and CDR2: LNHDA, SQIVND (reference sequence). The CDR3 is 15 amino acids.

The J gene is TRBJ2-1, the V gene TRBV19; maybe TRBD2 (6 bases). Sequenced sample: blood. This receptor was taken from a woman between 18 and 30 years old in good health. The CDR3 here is CASSIGTPPLNEQFF. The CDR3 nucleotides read TGTGCCAGTAGTATTGGGACTCCTCCGCTCAATGAGCAGTTCTTC.